Presented here are 5 T cell receptor beta chains from one specimen sequenced in a study of shared clonotypes between healthy human individuals. Cells designated naive CD8 were CD45RO-negative and were positively selected for CCR7, with terminally differentiated effector memory CD45RA+ cells excluded. Repertoires were generated with immunoSEQ multiplex PCR, while TCRdb's copy carries only in-frame clones and drops some. This table has about 580,000 clones, 98% appearing once. The sample was naive CD8+ T cells sorted from blood. Every receptor here comes from a man aged 25 to 40 in good health.

The J gene is TRBJ2-2, the V gene TRBV13, with D uncertain. Germline-derived CDR1 and CDR2 are PRHDT and FYEKMQ (reference sequence). V was shortened by 5 bases and J by 4 bases, with 8 bases between the two germline ends. The CDR3 totals 13 residues. The CDR3 loop is CASSPRFTGELFF. CDR3 sequence (DNA): TGTGCCAGCAGCCCAAGATTCACCGGGGAGCTGTTTTTT.

The chain couples TRBV9 to TRBJ2-1, with D maybe TRBD1 (7 bases). The CDR3 length is 17 residues. The germline gives CDR1 SGDLS, CDR2 YYNGEE. V was trimmed by 0 bases and J by 9 bases, leaving 22 bases between them. The DNA for the CDR3 is TGTGCCAGCAGCGTAGTATGGGGTGGCGGGACAGCGGGTGAGCAGTTCTTC. The encoded protein is CASSVVWGGGTAGEQFF.

This chain connects TRBV5-4 to TRBJ2-1; 12 nucleotides align to TRBD1. CDR1 is SGHNT and CDR2 is YYREEE in the germline V gene (reference sequence). The V gene end was trimmed by 4 bases and the J gene end by 9 bases; junction bases not matched to a gene: 8. The CDR3 sequence is 15 residues long. The CDR3 here is CASSGRDRGLVEQFF. As DNA, the CDR3 is TGTGCCAGCAGCGGACGGGACAGGGGGCTGGTTGAGCAGTTCTTC.

This sequence joins TRBV4-1 and TRBJ2-7, with D unresolved. With 3 bases removed from V and 7 bases from J, the gap between germline ends came to 10 bases. CDR3 length equals 12 residues. Germline V lookup: CDR1 MGHRA, CDR2 YSYEKL. The DNA for the CDR3 is TGCGCCAGCAGCCATGATTTTATTGAGCAGTACTTC. Translation: CASSHDFIEQYF.

This chain connects TRBV15 to TRBJ2-1, with 8 bases that match TRBD1. The germline V gene encodes CDR1 LNHNV and CDR2 YYDKDF (reference sequence). The CDR3 totals 18 residues. The junction had 18 bases not matched to a gene; V was cut back by 3 bases and J by 8 bases. The CDR3 sequence: CATSSRSTGTGFSDEQFF. As DNA, the CDR3 is TGTGCCACCAGCAGTAGAAGCACCGGGACAGGTTTTTCCGATGAGCAGTTCTTC.